This TCR beta chain was identified in a study of T cells in Graves' hyperthyroidism and ophthalmopathy. Germline-derived CDR1 and CDR2 are SGHTA and FQGTGA. The CDR3 consists of 13 residues. J gave up 3 bases and V 2 bases, and 1 base lay outside the gene matches. RNA transcripts were the template for amplifying TCR beta CDR3 regions. RT-PCR in the first round (using the HTBI primer set) targeted the TCR CDR3. TCRdb recomputed calls from the multiplex PCR reads with MiXCR, one row per CDR3 protein. The sample includes a few hundred thousand distinct CDR3 sequences, about 17% of them seen just once. The gene calls are TRBV7-3 and TRBJ2-7; TRBD2 aligns across 7 bases. This sequence was found in a woman between 45 and 60 years old with Graves' hyperthyroidism. The sample comprised blood. In nucleotides, the CDR3 is TGTGCCAGCAGCTTAGGGGGGGGCTACGAGCAGTACTTC. Translated, it gives CASSLGGGYEQYF.